Below are 12 T cell receptor beta chains sequenced from a single sample in a study of T cell responses to AZD1222 COVID-19 vaccine. Sequencing was performed with immunoSEQ multiplex PCR; in TCRdb, only in-frame clones are kept and a portion is missing. Of around 69,000 clones in the sample, 84% were seen once. Sequencing was performed on peripheral blood, taken on day 0 of AZD1222 vaccination. These receptors originate from an adult in good health.

V is TRBV7-2 and J is TRBJ2-7; D is perhaps TRBD1 or TRBD2 (6 bases each). The CDR3 consists of 14 residues. Germline CDR1 is SGHTA and CDR2 is FQGNSA. Trimming took 1 base from V and 6 from J, leaving 13 bases between them. This CDR3 reads CASSLGPGAGEQYF. CDR3 DNA sequence: TGTGCCAGCAGCTTAGGCCCGGGGGCGGGCGAGCAGTACTTC.

The gene calls are TRBV11-3 and TRBJ1-1; D unclear. The germline gives CDR1 SGHNT, CDR2 YENEEA. The germline V and J ends were trimmed by 1 base and 3 bases, with 6 bases remaining between them. The CDR3 is 13 residues long. CDR3 nucleotide sequence: TGTGCCAGCAGCTTAGGTGTGTACACTGAAGCTTTCTTT. This sequence encodes CASSLGVYTEAFF.

The J gene is TRBJ2-1, the V gene TRBV6-6; 12 nucleotides line up with TRBD2. This CDR3 region has 16 residues. Germline CDR1 and CDR2: MNHNY and SVGAGI (reference sequence). The V segment lost 6 bases and the J segment 6 bases; nucleotides outside the gene matches: 9. The DNA for the CDR3 is TGTGCCAGCAGCCCCACTAGCGGGGGGTCCCTCAATGAGCAGTTCTTC. Translating it yields CASSPTSGGSLNEQFF.

This clone has only a few counts. The J gene is TRBJ1-1, the V gene TRBV29-1, with D perhaps matching TRBD1 (6 bases). V gave up 7 bases and J gave up 1 base, with 13 bases separating them. The germline gives CDR1 SQVTM, CDR2 ANQGSEA. The CDR3 has 13 amino acids. The CDR3: CSGTGFGNTEAFF. The CDR3 nucleotides are TGCAGCGGTACAGGGTTCGGGAACACTGAAGCTTTCTTT.

V is TRBV11-3 and J is TRBJ2-1; 13 bases line up with TRBD2. CDR3 length: 15 residues. In germline, CDR1 is SGHNT, CDR2 YENEEA. The junction had 3 bases not matched to a gene; V was cut back by 5 bases and J by 5 bases. The CDR3 DNA follows: TGTGCCAGCAGCCCGGGACTAGCGGGGAACAATGAGCAGTTCTTC. This codes for CASSPGLAGNNEQFF.

The chain uses TRBV18 and TRBJ1-2; D ambiguous. Trimming removed 5 bases from V and 7 bases from J, with 17 bases in between. This CDR3 has 14 amino acids. Germline loops: CDR1 KGHSH, CDR2 LQKENI. The CDR3 coding sequence is TGTGCCAGCTCATACTCGGAAGCGATTCTTGGCTACACCTTC. Its translation: CASSYSEAILGYTF.

The gene calls are TRBV7-8 and TRBJ1-6; TRBD1 agrees at 7 bases. Germline V lookup: CDR1 SGHVS, CDR2 FQNEAQ. There are 15 residues in the CDR3. J lost 2 bases, V lost 4 bases, and 2 bases had no gene match. CDR3 residues: CASSSTGTYNSPLHF. The CDR3 coding sequence is TGTGCCAGCAGCTCGACAGGGACCTATAATTCACCCCTCCACTTT.

The chain joins TRBV11-2 to TRBJ2-1; 8 bases map to TRBD2. Germline CDR1 is SGHAT and CDR2 is FQNNGV. The CDR3 has 17 residues. V lost 7 bases and J lost 7; bases outside the gene matches: 18. In nucleotides, the CDR3 is TGTGCCAGCACCGATCCGGGGGGGGCCCTCAGGGGTAATGAGCAGTTCTTC. Translating it yields CASTDPGGALRGNEQFF.

This clone has a handful of counts. V usage is TRBV5-1 and J usage is TRBJ2-3; D might be TRBD1 (5 bases). Germline CDR1 SGHRS, CDR2 YFSETQ. V lost 5 bases, J lost 5 bases, and 15 bases lay in between. This CDR3 is 14 amino acids long. In DNA form, the CDR3 reads TGCGCCAGCAGAGAAGGGCAGGGCGAAGATACGCAGTATTTT. Translated, it gives CASREGQGEDTQYF. The whole variable domain, filled in from reference TRBV5-1 and TRBJ2-3, reads KAGVTQTPRYLIKTRGQQVTLSCSPISGHRSVSWYQQTPGQGLQFLFEYFSETQRNKGNFPGRFSGRQFSNSRSEMNVSTLELGDSALYLCASREGQGEDTQYFGPGTRLTVL.

The V call is TRBV10-3, the J call TRBJ1-1; D gene uncertain. The germline CDR1 and CDR2 sequences are ENHRY and SYGVKD. CDR3 length equals 13 residues. The V and J ends lost 6 bases and 1 base respectively, with 9 bases between them. DNA for the CDR3: TGTGCCATCAGGACGGCCGCGAACACTGAAGCTTTCTTT. Residues: CAIRTAANTEAFF.

The chain has TRBV19 and TRBJ2-1; 9 bases agree with TRBD1. This CDR3 has 14 residues. V lost 10 bases, J lost 2 bases, and 6 bases stayed unmatched. Germline V gene data show CDR1 as LNHDA and CDR2 as SQIVND (reference sequence). The CDR3 nucleotides are TGTGCCACTGACAGGGGGGGAGCCTACAATGAGCAGTTCTTC. Protein sequence: CATDRGGAYNEQFF.

The V gene is TRBV7-9, the J gene TRBJ1-1, with D maybe TRBD1 (5 bases). This CDR3 is built from 16 residues. V was pared by 4 bases and J by 0 bases, with 15 bases between. Germline loops: CDR1 SEHNR, CDR2 FQNEAQ (reference sequence). CDR3 residues: CASSSPVRGMNTEAFF. The CDR3 region has the DNA TGTGCCAGCAGCTCCCCTGTCCGGGGGATGAACACTGAAGCTTTCTTT.